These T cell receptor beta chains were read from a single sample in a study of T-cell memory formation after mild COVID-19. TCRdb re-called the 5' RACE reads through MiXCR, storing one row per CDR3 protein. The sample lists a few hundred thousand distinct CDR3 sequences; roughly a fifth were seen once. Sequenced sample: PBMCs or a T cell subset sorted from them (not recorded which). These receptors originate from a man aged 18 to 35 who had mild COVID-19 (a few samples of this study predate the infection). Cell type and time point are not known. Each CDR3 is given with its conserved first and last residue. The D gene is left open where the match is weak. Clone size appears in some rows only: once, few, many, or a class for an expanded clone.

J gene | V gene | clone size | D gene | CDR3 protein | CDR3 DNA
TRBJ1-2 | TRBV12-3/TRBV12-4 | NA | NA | CASSLLDTNYGYTF | TGTGCCAGCAGTTTGTTAGACACTAACTATGGCTACACCTTC
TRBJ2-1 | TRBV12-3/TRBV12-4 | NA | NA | CASSFRLYRVPSYNEQFF | TGTGCCAGCAGTTTCCGACTGTACAGGGTACCCTCCTACAATGAGCAGTTCTTC
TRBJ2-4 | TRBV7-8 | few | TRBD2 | CASSSGREVAKNIQYF | TGTGCCAGCAGCTCCGGACGGGAGGTAGCCAAAAACATTCAGTACTTC
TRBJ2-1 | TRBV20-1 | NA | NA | CSARWSRSRSEQFF | TGCAGTGCTAGATGGTCGAGGTCTCGGTCTGAGCAGTTCTTC
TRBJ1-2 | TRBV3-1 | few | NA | CASSQLSGYTF | TGTGCCAGCAGCCAACTATCCGGCTACACCTTC
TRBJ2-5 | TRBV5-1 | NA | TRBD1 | CASNRGFQETQYF | TGCGCCAGTAACAGGGGTTTCCAAGAGACCCAGTACTTC
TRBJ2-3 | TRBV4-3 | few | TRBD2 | CASSRSQRGGRDTQYF | TGCGCCAGCAGCAGGTCCCAGCGGGGGGGCAGAGATACGCAGTATTTT
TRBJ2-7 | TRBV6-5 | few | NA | CASTKDSPYYEQYF | TGTGCCAGCACTAAAGACAGTCCGTACTACGAGCAGTACTTC
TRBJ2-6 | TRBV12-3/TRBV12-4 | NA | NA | CASDHRAGANVLTF | TGTGCCAGCGACCACAGGGCTGGGGCCAACGTCCTGACTTTC
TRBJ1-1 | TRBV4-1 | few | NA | CASSKGQGPNTEAFF | TGCGCCAGCAGCAAAGGGCAGGGACCGAACACTGAAGCTTTCTTT
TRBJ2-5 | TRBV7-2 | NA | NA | CASGRGSQETQYF | TGTGCCAGCGGTCGAGGGTCCCAAGAGACCCAGTACTTC
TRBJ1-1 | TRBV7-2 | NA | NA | CASRAGPNTEAFF | TGTGCCAGCAGGGCAGGGCCGAACACTGAAGCTTTCTTT
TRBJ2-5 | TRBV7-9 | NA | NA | CASSLGRAGAKETQYF | TGTGCCAGCAGCTTAGGTCGGGCTGGGGCCAAGGAGACCCAGTACTTC
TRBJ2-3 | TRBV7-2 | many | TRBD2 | CASSLSAGGRDTQYF | TGTGCCAGCAGCTTATCAGCGGGGGGGAGAGATACGCAGTATTTT
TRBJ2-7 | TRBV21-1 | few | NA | CASSKPAGCREQYF | TGTGCCAGCAGCAAACCAGCAGGGTGTCGCGAGCAGTACTTC
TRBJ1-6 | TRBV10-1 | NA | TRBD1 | CASSDSSKYFQGANSPLHF | TGCGCCAGCAGTGACTCCTCTAAGTACTTCCAGGGGGCTAATTCACCCCTCCACTTT
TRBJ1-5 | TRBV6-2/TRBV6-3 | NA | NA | CASSRWRGNQPQHF | TGTGCCAGCAGCCGATGGAGGGGCAATCAGCCCCAGCATTTT
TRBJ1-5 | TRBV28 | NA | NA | CASLSGRNNQPQHF | TGTGCCAGCCTGTCAGGGAGAAACAATCAGCCCCAGCATTTT
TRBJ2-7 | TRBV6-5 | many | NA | CASSYSGRSLDEQYF | TGTGCCAGCAGTTACTCGGGTAGAAGCCTAGACGAGCAGTACTTC
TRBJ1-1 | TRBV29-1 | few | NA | CSAEGGGSEAFF | TGCAGCGCCGAGGGGGGAGGCTCTGAAGCTTTCTTT
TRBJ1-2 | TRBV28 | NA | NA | CASSQQRTVSTNYGYTF | TGTGCCAGCAGTCAACAGCGGACAGTTTCGACTAACTATGGCTACACCTTC
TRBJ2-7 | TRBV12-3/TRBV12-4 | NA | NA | CASSLGHRVIHEQYF | TGTGCCAGCAGTTTGGGTCACAGGGTCATCCACGAGCAGTACTTC
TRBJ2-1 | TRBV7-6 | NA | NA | CASSSLQEPSYNEQFF | TGTGCCAGCAGCTCCCTACAGGAGCCGAGCTACAATGAGCAGTTCTTC
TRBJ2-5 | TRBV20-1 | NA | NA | CSARAWGPGETQYF | TGCAGTGCTAGGGCCTGGGGCCCGGGAGAGACCCAGTACTTC
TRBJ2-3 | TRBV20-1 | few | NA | CSDMMASTDTQYF | TGCAGTGATATGATGGCTAGCACAGATACGCAGTATTTT
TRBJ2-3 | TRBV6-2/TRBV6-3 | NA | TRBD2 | CASRFSGGGSDTQYF | TGTGCCAGCAGATTTAGCGGGGGGGGCTCGGATACGCAGTATTTT
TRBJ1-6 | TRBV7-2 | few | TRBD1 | CASSHRTGHSPLHF | TGTGCCAGCAGCCACAGGACAGGGCATTCACCCCTCCACTTT
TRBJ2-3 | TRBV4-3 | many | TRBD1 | CASSQEGDREGPDTQYF | TGCGCCAGCAGCCAAGAAGGGGACAGGGAGGGCCCAGATACGCAGTATTTT
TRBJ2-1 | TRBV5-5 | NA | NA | CASSASGANWNEQFF | TGTGCCAGCAGTGCCTCGGGGGCGAATTGGAATGAGCAGTTCTTC
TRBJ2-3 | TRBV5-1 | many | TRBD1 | CASSPQGDTQYF | TGCGCCAGCAGCCCACAGGGGGATACGCAGTATTTT
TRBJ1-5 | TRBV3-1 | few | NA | CASSQFSNQPQHF | TGTGCCAGCAGCCAGTTCAGCAATCAGCCCCAGCATTTT
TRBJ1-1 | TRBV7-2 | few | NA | CASSPPPVNTEAFF | TGTGCCAGCAGCCCCCCCCCGGTGAACACTGAAGCTTTCTTT
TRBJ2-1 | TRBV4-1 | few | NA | CASSRVDFSYNEQFF | TGCGCCAGCAGCCGCGTGGATTTCTCCTACAATGAGCAGTTCTTC
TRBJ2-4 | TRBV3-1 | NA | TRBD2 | CASSRRLARVDIQYF | TGTGCCAGCAGCCGCCGACTAGCAAGGGTTGACATTCAGTACTTC
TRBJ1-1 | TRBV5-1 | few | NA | CASSAGTLNTEAFF | TGCGCCAGCAGCGCCGGGACGCTGAACACTGAAGCTTTCTTT
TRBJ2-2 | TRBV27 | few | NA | CASSLGPLGELFF | TGTGCCAGCAGCCTGGGGCCCCTCGGGGAGCTGTTTTTT
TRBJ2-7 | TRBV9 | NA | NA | CASSPGPLAGPYEQYF | TGTGCCAGCAGCCCAGGCCCCCTGGCAGGCCCCTACGAGCAGTACTTC
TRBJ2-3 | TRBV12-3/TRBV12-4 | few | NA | CASSLGGATNTQYF | TGTGCCAGCAGTTTAGGGGGGGCCACAAATACGCAGTATTTT
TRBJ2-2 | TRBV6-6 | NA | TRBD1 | CAGRQGPDTGELFF | TGTGCCGGTCGACAGGGGCCGGACACCGGGGAGCTGTTTTTT
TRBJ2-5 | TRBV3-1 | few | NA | CASSQDLGRETQYF | TGTGCCAGCAGCCAAGATCTGGGTCGAGAGACCCAGTACTTC